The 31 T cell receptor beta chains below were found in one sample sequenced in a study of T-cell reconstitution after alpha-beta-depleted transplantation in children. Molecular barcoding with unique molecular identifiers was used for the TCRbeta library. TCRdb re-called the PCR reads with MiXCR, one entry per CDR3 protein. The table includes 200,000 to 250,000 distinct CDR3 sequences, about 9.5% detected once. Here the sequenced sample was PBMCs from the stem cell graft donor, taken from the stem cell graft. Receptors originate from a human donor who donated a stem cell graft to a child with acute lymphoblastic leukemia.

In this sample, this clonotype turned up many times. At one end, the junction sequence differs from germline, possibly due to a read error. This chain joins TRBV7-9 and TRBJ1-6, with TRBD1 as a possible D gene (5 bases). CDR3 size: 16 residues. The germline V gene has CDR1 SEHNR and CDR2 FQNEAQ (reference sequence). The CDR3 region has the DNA TGTGCCAGCAGCTTGGCGGCCGGGGGACCCAATTCAGCCCTCCACTTT. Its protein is CASSLAAGGPNSALHF. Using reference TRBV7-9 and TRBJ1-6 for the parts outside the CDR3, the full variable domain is DTGVSQNPRHKITKRGQNVTFRCDPISEHNRLYWYRQTLGQGPEFLTYFQNEAQLEKSRLLSDRFSAERPKGSFSTLEIQRTEQGDSAMYLCASSLAAGGPNSALHFGNGTRLTVT.

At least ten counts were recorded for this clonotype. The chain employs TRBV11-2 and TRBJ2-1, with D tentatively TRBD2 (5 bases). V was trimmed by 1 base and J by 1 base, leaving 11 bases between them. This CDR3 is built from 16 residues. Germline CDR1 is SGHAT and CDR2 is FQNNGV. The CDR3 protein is CASSLGGDVSYNEQFF. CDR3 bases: TGTGCCAGCAGCTTAGGGGGAGACGTATCCTACAATGAGCAGTTCTTC.

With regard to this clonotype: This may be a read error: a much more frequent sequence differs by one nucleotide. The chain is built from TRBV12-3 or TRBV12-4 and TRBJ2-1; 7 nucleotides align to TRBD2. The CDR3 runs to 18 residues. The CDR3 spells CTSSKWTSDTSPYNEQFF. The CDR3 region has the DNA TGTACCAGCAGTAAGTGGACTAGTGATACATCCCCCTACAATGAGCAGTTCTTC.

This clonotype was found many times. The CDR3 coding sequence is TGTGCCAGCTTTAGGGAGATGGGCTACGAGCAGTACTTC. It is translated as CASFREMGYEQYF. The V gene is TRBV5-5, the J gene TRBJ2-7, with a weak D call TRBD2 (5 bases). Germline V CDR1 and CDR2: SGHKS, YYEKEE (reference sequence). Trimming took 7 bases from V and 3 from J, leaving 14 bases between them. The CDR3 extends over 13 amino acids. The full variable domain, with the rest looked up from reference TRBV5-5 and TRBJ2-7, is DAGVTQSPTHLIKTRGQQVTLRCSPISGHKSVSWYQQVLGQGPQFIFQYYEKEERGRGNFPDRFSARQFPNYSSELNVNALLLGDSALYLCASFREMGYEQYFGPGTRLTVT.

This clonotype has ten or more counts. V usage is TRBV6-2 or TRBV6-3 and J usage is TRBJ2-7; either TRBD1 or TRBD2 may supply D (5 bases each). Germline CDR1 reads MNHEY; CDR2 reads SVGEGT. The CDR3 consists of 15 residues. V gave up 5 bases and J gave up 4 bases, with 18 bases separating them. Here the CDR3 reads CASSQPTRGPYEQYF. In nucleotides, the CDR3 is TGTGCCAGCAGTCAACCGACGAGGGGTCCGTACGAGCAGTACTTC.

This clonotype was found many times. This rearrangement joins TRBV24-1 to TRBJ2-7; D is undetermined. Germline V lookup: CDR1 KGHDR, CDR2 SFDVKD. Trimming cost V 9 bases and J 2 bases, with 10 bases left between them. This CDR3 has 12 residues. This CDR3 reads CATSPNPYEQYF. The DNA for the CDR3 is TGTGCCACCTCACCAAACCCCTACGAGCAGTACTTC.

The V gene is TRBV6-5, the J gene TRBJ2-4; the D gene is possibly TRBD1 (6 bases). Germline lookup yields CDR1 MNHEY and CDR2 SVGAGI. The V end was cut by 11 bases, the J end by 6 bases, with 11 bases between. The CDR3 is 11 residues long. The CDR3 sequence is CAAEGGNIQYF. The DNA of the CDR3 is TGTGCCGCTGAAGGGGGAAACATTCAGTACTTC.

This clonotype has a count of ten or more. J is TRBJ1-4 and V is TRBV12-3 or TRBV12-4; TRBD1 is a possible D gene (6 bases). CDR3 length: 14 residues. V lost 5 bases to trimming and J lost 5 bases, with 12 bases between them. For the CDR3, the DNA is TGTGCCAGCAGTGCCTTAGGGGGAAATGAAAAACTGTTTTTT. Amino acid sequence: CASSALGGNEKLFF.

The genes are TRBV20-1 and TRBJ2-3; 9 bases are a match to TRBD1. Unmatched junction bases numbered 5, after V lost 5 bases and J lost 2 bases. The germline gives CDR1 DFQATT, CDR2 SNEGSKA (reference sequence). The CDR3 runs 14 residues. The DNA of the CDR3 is TGCAGTGCTGGGACAGGGATTTTCACAGATACGCAGTATTTT. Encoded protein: CSAGTGIFTDTQYF.

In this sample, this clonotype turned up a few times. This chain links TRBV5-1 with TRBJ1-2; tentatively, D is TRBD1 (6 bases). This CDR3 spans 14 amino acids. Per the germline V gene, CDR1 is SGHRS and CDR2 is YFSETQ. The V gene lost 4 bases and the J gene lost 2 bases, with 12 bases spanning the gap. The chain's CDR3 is CASSAGAANYGYTF. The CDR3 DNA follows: TGCGCCAGCAGCGCAGGGGCCGCGAACTATGGCTACACCTTC.

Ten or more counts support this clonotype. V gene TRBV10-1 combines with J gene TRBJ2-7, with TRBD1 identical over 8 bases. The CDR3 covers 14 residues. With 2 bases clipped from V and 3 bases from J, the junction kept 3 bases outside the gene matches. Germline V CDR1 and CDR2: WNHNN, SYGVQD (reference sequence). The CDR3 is CASSETRGLYEQYF. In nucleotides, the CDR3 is TGCGCCAGCAGTGAGACCAGGGGGCTCTACGAGCAGTACTTC.

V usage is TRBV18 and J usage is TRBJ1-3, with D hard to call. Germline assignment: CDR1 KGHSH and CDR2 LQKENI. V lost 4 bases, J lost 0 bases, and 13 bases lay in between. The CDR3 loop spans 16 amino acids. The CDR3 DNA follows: TGTGCCAGCTCACTCCAGGACGGAGTCTCTGGAAACACCATATATTTT. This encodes CASSLQDGVSGNTIYF.

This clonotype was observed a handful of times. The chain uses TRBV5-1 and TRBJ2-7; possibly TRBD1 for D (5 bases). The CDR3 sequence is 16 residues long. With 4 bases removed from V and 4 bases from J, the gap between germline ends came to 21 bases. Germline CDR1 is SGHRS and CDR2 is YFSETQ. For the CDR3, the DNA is TGCGCCAGCAGCCCGCTTCGTAGGCAGGGTGCGTACGAGCAGTACTTC. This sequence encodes CASSPLRRQGAYEQYF.

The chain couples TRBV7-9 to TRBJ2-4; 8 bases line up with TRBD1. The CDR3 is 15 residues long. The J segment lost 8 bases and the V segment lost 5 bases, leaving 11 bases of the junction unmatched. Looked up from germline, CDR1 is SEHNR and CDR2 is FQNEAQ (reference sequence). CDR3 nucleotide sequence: TGTGCCAGCAGCCCCGACAGGGGTAATGGTGACATTCAGTACTTC. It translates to CASSPDRGNGDIQYF. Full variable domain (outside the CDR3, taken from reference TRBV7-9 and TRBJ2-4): DTGVSQNPRHKITKRGQNVTFRCDPISEHNRLYWYRQTLGQGPEFLTYFQNEAQLEKSRLLSDRFSAERPKGSFSTLEIQRTEQGDSAMYLCASSPDRGNGDIQYFGAGTRLSVL.

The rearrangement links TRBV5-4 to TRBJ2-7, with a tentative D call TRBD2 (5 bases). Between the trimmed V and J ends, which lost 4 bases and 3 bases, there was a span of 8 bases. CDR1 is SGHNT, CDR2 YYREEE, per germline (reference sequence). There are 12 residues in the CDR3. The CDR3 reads CASSRAGYEQYF. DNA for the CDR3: TGTGCCAGCAGCCGCGCGGGCTACGAGCAGTACTTC.

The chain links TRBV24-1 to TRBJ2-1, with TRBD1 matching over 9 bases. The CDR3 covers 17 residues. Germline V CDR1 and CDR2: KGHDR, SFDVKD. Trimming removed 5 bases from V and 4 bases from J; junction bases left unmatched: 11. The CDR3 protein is CATSVSSGTGKYNEQFF. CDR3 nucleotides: TGTGCCACCAGTGTCTCATCCGGGACAGGGAAATACAATGAGCAGTTCTTC.

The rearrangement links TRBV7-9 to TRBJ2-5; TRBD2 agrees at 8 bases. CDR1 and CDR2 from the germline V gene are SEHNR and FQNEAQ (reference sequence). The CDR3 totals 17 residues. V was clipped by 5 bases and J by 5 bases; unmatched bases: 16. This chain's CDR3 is CASSPLGERGNKETQYF. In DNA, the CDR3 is TGTGCCAGCAGCCCTCTCGGGGAGCGGGGGAACAAGGAGACCCAGTACTTC.

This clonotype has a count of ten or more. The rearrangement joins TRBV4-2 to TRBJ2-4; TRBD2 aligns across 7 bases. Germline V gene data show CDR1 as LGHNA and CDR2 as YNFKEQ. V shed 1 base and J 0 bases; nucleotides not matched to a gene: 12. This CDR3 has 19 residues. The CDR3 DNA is TGTGCCAGCAGCCAAGCGGGGGAGGGAATTGGATTAGCCAAAAACATTCAGTACTTC. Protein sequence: CASSQAGEGIGLAKNIQYF.

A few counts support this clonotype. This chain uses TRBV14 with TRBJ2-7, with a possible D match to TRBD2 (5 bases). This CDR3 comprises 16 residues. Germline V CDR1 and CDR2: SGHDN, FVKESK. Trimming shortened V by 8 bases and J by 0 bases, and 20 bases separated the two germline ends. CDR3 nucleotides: TGTGCCAGCGGGAAGACCGGCCTGGGAGCCTCCTACGAGCAGTACTTC. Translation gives CASGKTGLGASYEQYF.

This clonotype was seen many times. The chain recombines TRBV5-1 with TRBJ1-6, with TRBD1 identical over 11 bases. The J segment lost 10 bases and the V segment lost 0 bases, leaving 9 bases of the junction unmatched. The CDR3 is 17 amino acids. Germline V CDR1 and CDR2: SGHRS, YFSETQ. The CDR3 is CASSLVGQGARDSPLHF. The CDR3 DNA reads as TGCGCCAGCAGCTTGGTAGGACAGGGGGCGCGAGACTCACCCCTCCACTTT.

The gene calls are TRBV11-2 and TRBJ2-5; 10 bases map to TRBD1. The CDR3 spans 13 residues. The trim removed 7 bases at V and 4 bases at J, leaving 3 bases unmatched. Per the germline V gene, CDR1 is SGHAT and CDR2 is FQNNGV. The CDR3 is CASKTGGGETQYF. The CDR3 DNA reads TGTGCCAGCAAGACAGGGGGCGGAGAGACCCAGTACTTC.

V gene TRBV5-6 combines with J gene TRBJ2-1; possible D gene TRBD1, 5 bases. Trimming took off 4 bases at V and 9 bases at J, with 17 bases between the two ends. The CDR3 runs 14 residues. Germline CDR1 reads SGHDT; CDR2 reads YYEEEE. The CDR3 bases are TGTGCCAGCAGCGGACGTGGGGCGGTCGGTGAGCAGTTCTTC. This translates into CASSGRGAVGEQFF. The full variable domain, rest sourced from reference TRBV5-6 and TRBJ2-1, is DAGVTQSPTHLIKTRGQQVTLRCSPKSGHDTVSWYQQALGQGPQFIFQYYEEEERQRGNFPDRFSGHQFPNYSSELNVNALLLGDSALYLCASSGRGAVGEQFFGPGTRLTVL.

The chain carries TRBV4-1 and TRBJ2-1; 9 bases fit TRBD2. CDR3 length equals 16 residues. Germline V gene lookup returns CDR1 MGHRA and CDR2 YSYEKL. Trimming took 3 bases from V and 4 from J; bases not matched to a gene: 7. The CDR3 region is CASSQVLAGRYNEQFF. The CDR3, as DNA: TGCGCCAGCAGCCAGGTACTAGCGGGCCGGTACAATGAGCAGTTCTTC.

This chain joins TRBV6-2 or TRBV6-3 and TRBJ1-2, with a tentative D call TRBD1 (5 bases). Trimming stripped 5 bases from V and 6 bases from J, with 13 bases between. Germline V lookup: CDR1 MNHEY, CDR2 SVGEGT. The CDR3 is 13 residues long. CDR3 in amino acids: CASSTGRIHGYTF. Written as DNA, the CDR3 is TGTGCCAGCAGTACGGGACGGATCCATGGCTACACCTTC.

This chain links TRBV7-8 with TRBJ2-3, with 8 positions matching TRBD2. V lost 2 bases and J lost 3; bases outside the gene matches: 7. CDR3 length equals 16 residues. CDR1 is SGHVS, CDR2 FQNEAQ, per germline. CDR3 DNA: TGTGCCAGCAGCTTACTCCGGGGGGGCCGTACAGATACGCAGTATTTT. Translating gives CASSLLRGGRTDTQYF.

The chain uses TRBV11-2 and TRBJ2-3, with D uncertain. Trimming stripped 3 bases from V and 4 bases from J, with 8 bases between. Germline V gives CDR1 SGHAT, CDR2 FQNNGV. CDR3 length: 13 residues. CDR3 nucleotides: TGTGCCAGCAGCTTCCAGAGCCCAGATACGCAGTATTTT. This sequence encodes CASSFQSPDTQYF.

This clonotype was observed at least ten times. CDR3 nucleotide sequence: TGTGCCAGCAGCGTAGCCCTGGGACAGGGGGGGACCGGGGAGCTGTTTTTT. This encodes CASSVALGQGGTGELFF. The V call is TRBV9, the J call TRBJ2-2; 11 bases are a match to TRBD1. Germline loops: CDR1 SGDLS, CDR2 YYNGEE. The V segment lost 0 bases and the J segment 5 bases; nucleotides outside the gene matches: 6. This CDR3 comprises 17 residues.

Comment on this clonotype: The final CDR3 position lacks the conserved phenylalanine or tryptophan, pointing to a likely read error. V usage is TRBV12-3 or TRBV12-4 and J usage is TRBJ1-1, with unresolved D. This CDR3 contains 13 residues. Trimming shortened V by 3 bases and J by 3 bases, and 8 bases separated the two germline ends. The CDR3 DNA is TGTGCCAGCAGTTTGTGGGGAGACACTGAAGCTTTCTAT. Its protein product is CASSLWGDTEAFY.

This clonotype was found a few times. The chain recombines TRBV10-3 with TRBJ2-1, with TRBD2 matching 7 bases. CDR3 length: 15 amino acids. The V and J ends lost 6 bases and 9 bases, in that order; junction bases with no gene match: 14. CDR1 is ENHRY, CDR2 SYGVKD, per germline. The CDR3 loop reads CAIRPGLPDLGEQFF. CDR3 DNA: TGTGCCATCAGACCGGGACTACCCGATTTGGGTGAGCAGTTCTTC.

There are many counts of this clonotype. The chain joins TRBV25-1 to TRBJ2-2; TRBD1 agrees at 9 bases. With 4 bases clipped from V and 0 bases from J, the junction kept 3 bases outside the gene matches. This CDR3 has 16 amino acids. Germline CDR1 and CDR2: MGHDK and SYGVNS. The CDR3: CASSGRQGANTGELFF. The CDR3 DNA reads TGTGCCAGCAGTGGTAGACAGGGGGCGAACACCGGGGAGCTGTTTTTT.

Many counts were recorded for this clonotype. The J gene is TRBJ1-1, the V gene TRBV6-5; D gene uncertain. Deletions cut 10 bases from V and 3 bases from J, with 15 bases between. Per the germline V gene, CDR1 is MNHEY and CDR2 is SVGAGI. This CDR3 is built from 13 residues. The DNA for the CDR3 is TGTGCCATAAGACAATCTAAGGACACTGAAGCTTTCTTT. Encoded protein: CAIRQSKDTEAFF.